The clone carrying this T cell receptor (beta chain) was counted only a few times. Its matching antigen is unknown. The sample comes from a study of T-cell memory formation after mild COVID-19. The study's findings and limits: The authors did not confirm SARS-CoV-2 specificity of second-wave clones peaking day 37. Contracting clones from day 15 to 85 showed balanced CD4/CD8; later expanders favored CD4+.

It was 5'RACE with constant-segment primers that produced the TCR alpha and TCR beta cDNA libraries, which carried sample barcodes and UMIs. TCRdb recomputed calls from the 5' RACE reads with MiXCR, one row per CDR3 protein. The sample has a few hundred thousand distinct CDR3 sequences, more than 20% seen once. Germline V gene sequence: CDR1 MGHRA, CDR2 YSYEKL. V lost 5 bases to trimming and J lost 7 bases; unmatched junction nucleotides: 8. This CDR3 has 14 amino acids. The sample was PBMCs or a T cell subset sorted from them (not recorded which). The sequence derives from an adult woman who had mild COVID-19 (a few samples of this study predate the infection). Cell type and time point are not known. The chain employs TRBV4-1 and TRBJ2-7, with 10 nucleotides matching TRBD1. CDR3 region: CASSTRQGAGEQYF. CDR3 DNA sequence: TGCGCCAGCAGCACTCGACAGGGGGCGGGTGAGCAGTACTTC.